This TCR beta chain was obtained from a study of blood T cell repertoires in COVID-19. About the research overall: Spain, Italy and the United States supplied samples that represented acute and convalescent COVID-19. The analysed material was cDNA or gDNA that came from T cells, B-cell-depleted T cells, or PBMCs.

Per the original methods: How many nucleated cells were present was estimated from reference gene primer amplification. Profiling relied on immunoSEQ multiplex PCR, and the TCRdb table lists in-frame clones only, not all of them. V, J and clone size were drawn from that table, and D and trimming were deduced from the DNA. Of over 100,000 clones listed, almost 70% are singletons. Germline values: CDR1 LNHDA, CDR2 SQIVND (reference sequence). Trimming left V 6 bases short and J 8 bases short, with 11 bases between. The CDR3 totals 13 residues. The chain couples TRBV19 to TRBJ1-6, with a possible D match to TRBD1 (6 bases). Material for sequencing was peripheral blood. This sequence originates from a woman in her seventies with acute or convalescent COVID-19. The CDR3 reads CASSYRVDSPLHF. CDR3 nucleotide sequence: TGTGCCAGTAGCTACAGGGTGGATTCACCCCTCCACTTT.